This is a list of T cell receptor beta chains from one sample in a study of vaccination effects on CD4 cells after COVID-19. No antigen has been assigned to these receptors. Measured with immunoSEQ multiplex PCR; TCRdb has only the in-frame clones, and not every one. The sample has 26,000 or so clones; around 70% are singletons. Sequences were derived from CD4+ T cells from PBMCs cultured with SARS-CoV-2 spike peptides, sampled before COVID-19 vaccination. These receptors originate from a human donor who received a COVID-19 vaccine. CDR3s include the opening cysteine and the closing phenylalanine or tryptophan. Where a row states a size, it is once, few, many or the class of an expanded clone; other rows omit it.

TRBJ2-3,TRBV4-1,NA,CASSHQRDQAQYF
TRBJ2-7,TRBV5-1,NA,CASSLVQGSYEQYF
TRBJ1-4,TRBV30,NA,CAWSVPNEKLFF
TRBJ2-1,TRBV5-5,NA,CASSSGTGSSYNEQFF
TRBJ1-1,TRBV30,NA,CAWSVLVASGGARGFF
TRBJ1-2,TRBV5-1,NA,CASSLANGMEGYTF
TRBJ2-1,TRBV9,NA,CASNDEQFF
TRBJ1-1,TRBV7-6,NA,CASSFVAGRGATEAFF
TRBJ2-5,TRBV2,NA,CASRFPPVLAGAVETQYF
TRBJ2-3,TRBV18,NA,CASSGGAGEQYF
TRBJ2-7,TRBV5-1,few,CASSLARRQGISYEQYF
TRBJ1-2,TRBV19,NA,CASSTDRGSSYTF
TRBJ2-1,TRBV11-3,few,CASSLEAAYNEQFF
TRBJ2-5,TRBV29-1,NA,CSLWTGGRRETQYF
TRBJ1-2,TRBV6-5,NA,CASSLLRTAGYGYTF
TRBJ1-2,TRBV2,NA,CASSEAGTGSGYTF
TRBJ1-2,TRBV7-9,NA,CASSPSAGVLDYGYTF
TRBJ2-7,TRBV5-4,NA,CAGERVKIIYEQYF
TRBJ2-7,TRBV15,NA,CATSRDITSWAGGFNEQYF
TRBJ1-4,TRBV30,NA,CAWSRDGGEKLFF
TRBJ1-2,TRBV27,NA,CASSPWESTGYGYTF
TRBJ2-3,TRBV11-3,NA,CASSLEPPGGTDTQYF
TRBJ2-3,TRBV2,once,CASMASFSTDTQYF
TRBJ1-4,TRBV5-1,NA,CASSQGQPNEKLFF
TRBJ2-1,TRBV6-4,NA,CASSETVEGGNEQFF
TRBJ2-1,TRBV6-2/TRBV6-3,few,CASSYSRRVSGDEQFF
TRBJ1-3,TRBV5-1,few,CASRMGSFVSGNTIYF
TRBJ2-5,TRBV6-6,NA,CASSPLGQEGETQYF
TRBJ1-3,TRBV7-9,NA,CASSMATEYSGNTIYF
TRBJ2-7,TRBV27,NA,CASSPSWGTGNYEQYF
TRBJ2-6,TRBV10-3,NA,CASRGEGHAGANVLTF
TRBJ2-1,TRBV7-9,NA,CASSNVGSYNEQFF
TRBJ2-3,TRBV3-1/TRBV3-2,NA,CASSLATSGYTQYF
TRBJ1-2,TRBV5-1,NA,CASSYQEQGVIGYTF
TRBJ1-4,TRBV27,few,CASSLQGIGEKLFF
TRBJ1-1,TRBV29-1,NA,CSVDGGQFNTEAFF
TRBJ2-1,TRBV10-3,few,CAIQGLEYNEQFF
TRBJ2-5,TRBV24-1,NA,CATSDSQGAQETQYF
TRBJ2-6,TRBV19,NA,CASSMGWGYRSGANVLTF
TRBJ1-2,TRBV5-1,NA,CASSLGRGDGYTF
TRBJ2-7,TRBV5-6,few,CASGRLGRTYEQYF